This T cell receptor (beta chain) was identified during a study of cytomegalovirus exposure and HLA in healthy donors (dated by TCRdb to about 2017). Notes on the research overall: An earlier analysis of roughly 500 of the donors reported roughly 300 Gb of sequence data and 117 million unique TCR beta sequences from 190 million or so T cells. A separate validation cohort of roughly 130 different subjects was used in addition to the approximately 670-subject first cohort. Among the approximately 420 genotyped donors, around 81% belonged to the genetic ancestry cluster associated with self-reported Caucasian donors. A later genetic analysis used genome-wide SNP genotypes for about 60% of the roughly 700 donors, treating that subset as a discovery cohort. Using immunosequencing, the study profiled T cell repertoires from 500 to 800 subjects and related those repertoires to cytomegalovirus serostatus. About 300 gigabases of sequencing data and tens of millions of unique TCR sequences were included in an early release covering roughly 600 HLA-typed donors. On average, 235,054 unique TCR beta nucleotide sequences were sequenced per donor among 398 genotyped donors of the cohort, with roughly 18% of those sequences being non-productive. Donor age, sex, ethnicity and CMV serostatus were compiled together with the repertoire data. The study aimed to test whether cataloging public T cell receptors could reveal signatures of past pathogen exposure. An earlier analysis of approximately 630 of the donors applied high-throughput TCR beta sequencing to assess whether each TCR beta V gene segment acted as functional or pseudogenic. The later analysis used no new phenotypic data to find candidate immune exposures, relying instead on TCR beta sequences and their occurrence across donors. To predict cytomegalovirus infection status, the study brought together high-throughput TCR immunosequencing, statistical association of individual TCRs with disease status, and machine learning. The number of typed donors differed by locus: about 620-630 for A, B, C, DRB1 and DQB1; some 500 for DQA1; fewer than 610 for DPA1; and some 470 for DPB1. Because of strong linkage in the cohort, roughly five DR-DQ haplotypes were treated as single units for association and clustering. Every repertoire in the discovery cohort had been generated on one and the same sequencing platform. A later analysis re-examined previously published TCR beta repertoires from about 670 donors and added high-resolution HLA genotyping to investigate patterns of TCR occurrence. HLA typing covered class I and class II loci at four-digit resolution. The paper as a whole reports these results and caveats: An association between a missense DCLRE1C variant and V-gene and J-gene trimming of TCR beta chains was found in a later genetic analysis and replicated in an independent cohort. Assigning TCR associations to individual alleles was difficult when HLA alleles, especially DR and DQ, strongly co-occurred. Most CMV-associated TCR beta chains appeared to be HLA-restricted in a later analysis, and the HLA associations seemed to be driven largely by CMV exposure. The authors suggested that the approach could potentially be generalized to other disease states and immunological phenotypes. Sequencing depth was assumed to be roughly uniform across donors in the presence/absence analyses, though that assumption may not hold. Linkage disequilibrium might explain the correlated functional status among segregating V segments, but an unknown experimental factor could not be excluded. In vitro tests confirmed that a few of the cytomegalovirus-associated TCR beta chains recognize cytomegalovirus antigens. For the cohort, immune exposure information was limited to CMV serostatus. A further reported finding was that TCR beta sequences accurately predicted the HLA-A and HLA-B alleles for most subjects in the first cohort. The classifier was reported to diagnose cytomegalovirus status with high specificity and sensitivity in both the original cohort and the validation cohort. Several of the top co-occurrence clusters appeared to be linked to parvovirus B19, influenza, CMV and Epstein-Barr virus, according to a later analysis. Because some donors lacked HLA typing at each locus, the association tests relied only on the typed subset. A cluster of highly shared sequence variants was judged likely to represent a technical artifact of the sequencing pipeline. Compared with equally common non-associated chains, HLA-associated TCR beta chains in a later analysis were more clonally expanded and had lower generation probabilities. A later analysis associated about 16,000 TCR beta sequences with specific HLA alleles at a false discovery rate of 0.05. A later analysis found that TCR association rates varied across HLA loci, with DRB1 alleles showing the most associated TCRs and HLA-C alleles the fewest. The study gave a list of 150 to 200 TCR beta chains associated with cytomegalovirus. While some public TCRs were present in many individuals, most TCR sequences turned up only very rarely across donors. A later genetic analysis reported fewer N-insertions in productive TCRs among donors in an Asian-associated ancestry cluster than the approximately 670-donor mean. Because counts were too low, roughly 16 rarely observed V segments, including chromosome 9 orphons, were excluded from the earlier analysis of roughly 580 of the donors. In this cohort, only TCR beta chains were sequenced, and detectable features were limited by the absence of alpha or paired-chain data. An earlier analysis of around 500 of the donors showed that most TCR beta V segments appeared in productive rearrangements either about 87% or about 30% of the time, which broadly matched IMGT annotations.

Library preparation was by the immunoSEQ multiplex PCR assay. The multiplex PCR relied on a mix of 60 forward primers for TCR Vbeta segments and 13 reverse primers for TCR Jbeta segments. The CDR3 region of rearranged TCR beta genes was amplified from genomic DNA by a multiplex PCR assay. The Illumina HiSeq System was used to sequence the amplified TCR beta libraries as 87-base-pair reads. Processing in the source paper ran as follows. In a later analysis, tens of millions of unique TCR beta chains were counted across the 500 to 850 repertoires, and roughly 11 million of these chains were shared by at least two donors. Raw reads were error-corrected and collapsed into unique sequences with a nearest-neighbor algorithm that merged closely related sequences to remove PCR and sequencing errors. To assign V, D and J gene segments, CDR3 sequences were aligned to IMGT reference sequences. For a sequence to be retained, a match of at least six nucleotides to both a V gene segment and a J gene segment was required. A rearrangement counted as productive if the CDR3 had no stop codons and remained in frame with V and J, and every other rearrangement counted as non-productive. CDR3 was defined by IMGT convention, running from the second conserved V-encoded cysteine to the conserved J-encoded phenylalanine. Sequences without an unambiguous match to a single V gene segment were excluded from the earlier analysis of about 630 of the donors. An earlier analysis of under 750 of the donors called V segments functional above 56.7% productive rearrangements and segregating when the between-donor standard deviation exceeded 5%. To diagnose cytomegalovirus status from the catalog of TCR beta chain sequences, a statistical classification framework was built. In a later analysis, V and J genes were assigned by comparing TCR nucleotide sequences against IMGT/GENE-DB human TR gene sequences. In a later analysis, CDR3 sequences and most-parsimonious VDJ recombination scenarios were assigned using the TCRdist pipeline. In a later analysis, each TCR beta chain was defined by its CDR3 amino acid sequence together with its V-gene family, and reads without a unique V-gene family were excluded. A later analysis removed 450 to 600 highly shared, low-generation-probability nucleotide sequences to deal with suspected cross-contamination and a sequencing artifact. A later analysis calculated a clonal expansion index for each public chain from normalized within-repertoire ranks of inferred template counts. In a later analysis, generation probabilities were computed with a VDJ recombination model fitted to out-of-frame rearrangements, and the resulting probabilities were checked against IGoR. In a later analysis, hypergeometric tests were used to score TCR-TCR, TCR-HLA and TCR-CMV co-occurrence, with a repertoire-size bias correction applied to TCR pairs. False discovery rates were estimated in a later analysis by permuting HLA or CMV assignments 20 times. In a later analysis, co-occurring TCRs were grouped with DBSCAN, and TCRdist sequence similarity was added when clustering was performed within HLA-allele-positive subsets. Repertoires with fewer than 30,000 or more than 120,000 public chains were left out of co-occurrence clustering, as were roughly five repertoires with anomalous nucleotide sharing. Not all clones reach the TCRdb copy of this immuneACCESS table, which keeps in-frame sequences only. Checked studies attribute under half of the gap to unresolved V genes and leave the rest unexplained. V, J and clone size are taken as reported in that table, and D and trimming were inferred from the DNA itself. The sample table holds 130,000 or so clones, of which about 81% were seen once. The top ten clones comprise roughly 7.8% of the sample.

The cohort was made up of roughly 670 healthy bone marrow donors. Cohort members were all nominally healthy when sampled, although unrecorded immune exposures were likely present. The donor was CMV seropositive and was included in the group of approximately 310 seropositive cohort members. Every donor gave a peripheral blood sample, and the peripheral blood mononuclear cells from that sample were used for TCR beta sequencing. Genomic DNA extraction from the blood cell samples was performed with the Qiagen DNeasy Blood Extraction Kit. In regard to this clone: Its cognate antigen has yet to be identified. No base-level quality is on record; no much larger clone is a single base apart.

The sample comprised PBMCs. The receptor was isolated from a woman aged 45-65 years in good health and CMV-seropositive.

The DNA reads TGTGCCAGCAGTTACCGGGACAGGCCGGGCTACACCTTC. This codes for CASSYRDRPGYTF. The chain was built from TRBV6-6 and TRBJ1-2; TRBD1 lines up with 8 middle nucleotides. From V the trimming removes 2 bases and from J it removes 8 bases, while the gene matches leave 4 bases of the junction unaccounted for. From the cysteine up to the phenylalanine, the CDR3 has a length of 13 residues. The only DNA kept is the CDR3, 39 bases in frame from the first base. As encoded in the germline V gene (reference sequence), CDR1 is MNHNY while CDR2 is SVGAGI.